In its sample, the clone carrying this T cell receptor beta chain was seen a few times. As yet, its antigen is unknown. The sample originates from a study of T-cell memory formation after mild COVID-19. On the study more broadly: In these data, TCR clusters were largely donor specific.

TCRdb passed the 5' RACE reads through MiXCR, listing each CDR3 protein once. The table has tens of thousands of distinct CDR3 sequences, approximately 15% seen once. Findings of the study overall: Second-wave clones peaking on day 37 lacked confirmed SARS-CoV-2 specificity. The study found balanced CD4/CD8 in clones contracting day 15 to 85 and a CD4+ lean in later expanders.

V dropped 0 bases and J dropped 5 bases, with 5 bases sitting between them. The germline gives CDR1 SGHVS, CDR2 FQNEAQ. The CDR3 totals 13 residues. Sequencing was performed on PBMCs or a T cell subset sorted from them (not recorded which). The sequence was obtained from an adult woman who had mild COVID-19 (a few samples of this study predate the infection). Cell type and time point are not known. The V gene is TRBV7-8, the J gene TRBJ1-5; D is unresolved. Here the CDR3 reads CASSLATYQPQHF. DNA for the CDR3: TGTGCCAGCAGCTTAGCAACTTATCAGCCCCAGCATTTT. Full variable domain (rest looked up from reference TRBV7-8 and TRBJ1-5): GAGVSQSPRYKVAKRGQDVALRCDPISGHVSLFWYQQALGQGPEFLTYFQNEAQLDKSGLPSDRFFAERPEGSVSTLKIQRTQQEDSAVYLCASSLATYQPQHFGDGTRLSIL.